This TCR beta chain comes out of a study of patients and donors after allogeneic stem cell transplantation. The CDR3 extends over 13 amino acids. The germline CDR1 and CDR2 sequences are DFQATT and SNEGSKA (reference sequence). Trimming shortened V by 5 bases and J by 3 bases, and 14 bases separated the two germline ends. A single record per CDR3 protein comes from TCRdb applying MiXCR to the RT-PCR reads. This table has roughly 960,000 distinct CDR3 sequences, approximately 18% appearing once. This clonotype originated in a human donor who was either an allogeneic HSCT recipient or a stem cell or donor lymphocyte infusion donor (not recorded which). It is not recorded whose cells these are; they may come from a transplant donor. The sample taken for sequencing was blood, either unsorted or a sorted T cell fraction (not recorded which). The rearrangement uses TRBV20-1 and TRBJ2-7, with D perhaps TRBD1 (6 bases). The CDR3 region is CSACPGGFYEQYF. In nucleotides, the CDR3 is TGCAGTGCTTGCCCTGGGGGCTTCTACGAGCAGTACTTC.